This entry features one TCR beta chain sequence. These data come from a study of blood T cell repertoires in COVID-19. About the research overall: The United States, Italy and Spain provided the acute and convalescent COVID-19 samples.

V dropped 0 bases and J dropped 2; count of bases not matched to a gene: 8. This CDR3 is 17 amino acids long. The germline V gene encodes CDR1 LGHNA and CDR2 YSLEER. Study processing details: Amplification of reference gene primers was used by the study to estimate nucleated cell counts. Produced via immunoSEQ multiplex PCR; TCRdb's table is partial and in-frame only. V, J and clone size reflect that table, while D and trimming were determined from the DNA. In the table there are 95,000 to 150,000 clones, 65% to 90% of which are singletons. Sequenced material: peripheral blood. The sequence was collected from a human donor in a cohort sampled during active COVID-19. V gene TRBV4-3 combines with J gene TRBJ2-5; 8 nucleotides agree with TRBD1. For the CDR3, the DNA is TGCGCCAGCAGCCAAGAGGGTCCCGGGACAGGTCAAGAGACCCAGTACTTC. Translating it yields CASSQEGPGTGQETQYF.